These T cell receptor beta chains were read from a single sample in a study of Ad26.COV2.S vaccination and SARS-CoV-2 variants. Data came from immunoSEQ multiplex PCR; TCRdb stores just in-frame clones and leaves some out. The sample holds hundreds of thousands of clones; around 89% are singletons and the top ten take approximately 1.5%. The sequences come from peripheral blood, collected in a trial of Ad26.COV2.S vaccine versus placebo. The receptors originated from a person between 18 and 65 years old who received the Ad26.COV2.S COVID-19 vaccine or a placebo. Each CDR3 is given without its conserved first and last residue. Rows may omit the clone size; those that give it use once, few, many or a size class.

TRBV18	.	TRBJ2-1	ASSVPGLHNEQF
TRBV11-1	.	TRBJ1-6	ASSSEVGGNSPLH
TRBV10-3	.	TRBJ1-5	AISEANSNQPQH
TRBV11-3	.	TRBJ1-5	ASSRIFPGEVWCNQPQH
TRBV5-4	.	TRBJ2-7	ASSLDLSSYEQY
TRBV15	.	TRBJ2-3	ATSRVGDYFSTQY
TRBV2	.	TRBJ2-5	ASSDGQGSWETQY
TRBV4-3	.	TRBJ1-1	ASSQDPFMNTEAF
TRBV5-6	.	TRBJ1-3	ASSLGPTNSGNTIY
TRBV7-7	.	TRBJ2-5	ASSLGPGRSETQY
TRBV5-4	.	TRBJ2-7	ASSSSSEQY
TRBV30	.	TRBJ1-4	AGRTAQDEKLF
TRBV30	.	TRBJ2-1	AWVYNEQF
TRBV18	.	TRBJ2-1	ASSDKLNEQF
TRBV27	.	TRBJ1-6	ASRGGPGTLSSYNSPLH
TRBV7-8	once	TRBJ1-1	ASSLQMNTEAF
TRBV2	.	TRBJ2-7	ATLDRANTYEQY
TRBV4-2	.	TRBJ1-2	ASSSWGTLNYGYT
TRBV6-5	few	TRBJ1-4	ASSYSGATNEKLF
TRBV20-1	.	TRBJ1-2	SAKGRVGYT
TRBV27	.	TRBJ2-7	ASSTTGSHEQY
TRBV9	.	TRBJ2-2	ASSSQGADTGELF
TRBV6-2/TRBV6-3	.	TRBJ2-7	ASSYPLWGQY
TRBV6-4	few	TRBJ2-7	ASSEKDGSYEQY
TRBV21-1	.	TRBJ2-1	ASSKEGTSGGSYNEQF
TRBV7-3	once	TRBJ2-1	ASSFRDRGFNEQF
TRBV10-3	.	TRBJ1-3	AILGLRNTIY
TRBV9	.	TRBJ1-1	ASSVEGRGLGTEAF
TRBV2	.	TRBJ1-4	ASSEMGTGGEKLF
TRBV5-1	.	TRBJ1-3	ASSDDRAGGNTIY
TRBV4-3	.	TRBJ2-1	ASSKSSLSYNEQF
TRBV11-2	once	TRBJ1-1	ASSLGSPLTEAF
TRBV11-2	.	TRBJ1-5	ASSLDRDQPQH
TRBV12-3/TRBV12-4	.	TRBJ2-5	ASSLSGEETQY
TRBV4-2	.	TRBJ1-2	ASSQDPTGGNYGYT
TRBV5-1	.	TRBJ2-1	ASSLPSGNYNEQF
TRBV6-5	.	TRBJ1-2	ASSSRGTPYGYT
TRBV7-9	.	TRBJ2-2	ASRPTGSGELF
TRBV11-3	.	TRBJ2-7	ASSLDGNSYEQY
TRBV7-9	.	TRBJ1-1	ASSLVIPEAF
TRBV9	.	TRBJ2-7	ASSVDFGNYEQY
TRBV5-1	.	TRBJ2-1	ASSLGTSGLNEQF
TRBV3-1/TRBV3-2	once	TRBJ2-3	ASSPRVQVTGTDTQY
TRBV30	few	TRBJ1-5	AWSDPRGYQPQH
TRBV7-2	once	TRBJ1-1	ATKAAGTVNTEAF
TRBV28	.	TRBJ1-2	ASSLFRTGSSSRSYGYT
TRBV6-2/TRBV6-3	.	TRBJ1-5	ASSWRGSQPQH
TRBV6-6	.	TRBJ2-5	ASSIQDQETQY
TRBV5-1	.	TRBJ1-3	ASSRGDATGNTIY